This T cell receptor beta chain is drawn from a study of early T cells in non-severe SARS-CoV-2 infection. For the study at large: Sequenced material consisted of bulk RNA (from unsorted whole blood), and chains were unpaired.

Germline values: CDR1 SNHLY, CDR2 FYNNEI. The CDR3 consists of 15 residues. After removal of 6 bases from V and 6 bases from J, the junction contained 10 bases not matched to a gene. Each single cDNA molecule received a unique molecular identifier. TCRdb called the 5' RACE reads again in MiXCR, with one record for every CDR3 protein. The repertoire has more than 35,000 distinct CDR3 sequences, 11% of them found once; the top ten carry 20% to 25%. This clonotype was observed at least ten times. Its target is not known. General observations from the study: VDJdb matching skewed toward anti-spike CD8 responses, missing private and CD4 specificities.

The chain carries TRBV2 and TRBJ1-2; TRBD1 matches at 10 bases. The specimen sequenced was whole blood. The TCR sequence derives from an adult who was a healthcare worker with PCR-confirmed SARS-CoV-2 infection or an uninfected control (not recorded which). The CDR3 region has the DNA TGTGCCAGCAGGAGGGACAGGGGAAGTATCGATGGCTACACCTTC. Its translation is CASRRDRGSIDGYTF.